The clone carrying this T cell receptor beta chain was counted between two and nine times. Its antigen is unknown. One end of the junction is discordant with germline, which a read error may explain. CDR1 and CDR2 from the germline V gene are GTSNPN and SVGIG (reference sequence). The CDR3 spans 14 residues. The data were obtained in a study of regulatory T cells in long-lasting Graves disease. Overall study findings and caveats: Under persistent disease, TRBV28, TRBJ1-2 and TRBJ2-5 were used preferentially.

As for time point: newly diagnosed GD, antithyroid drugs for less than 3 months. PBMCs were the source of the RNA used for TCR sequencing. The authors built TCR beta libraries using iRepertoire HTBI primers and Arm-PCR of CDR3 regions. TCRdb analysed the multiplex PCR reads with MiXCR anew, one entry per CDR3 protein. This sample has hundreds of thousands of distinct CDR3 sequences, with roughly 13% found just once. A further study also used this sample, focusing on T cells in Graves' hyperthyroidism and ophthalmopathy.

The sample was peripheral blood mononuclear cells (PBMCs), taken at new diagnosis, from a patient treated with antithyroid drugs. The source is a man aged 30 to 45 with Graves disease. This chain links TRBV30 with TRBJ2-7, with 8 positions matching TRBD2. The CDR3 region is CAWKRAGGSVEQHF. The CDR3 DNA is TGTGCCTGGAAACGGGCGGGAGGTTCGGTCGAGCAGCACTTC.